These T cell receptor beta chains were read from a single sample in a study of T cell responses to AZD1222 COVID-19 vaccine. This table comes from immunoSEQ multiplex PCR, and its TCRdb copy is limited to in-frame clones, with some not included. The sample records about 140,000 clones, roughly 92% being singletons. The sequencing here drew on peripheral blood, taken on day 0 of AZD1222 vaccination. These receptors all come from an adult in good health. Both conserved end residues are trimmed from each CDR3. Each record gives: clone size, V gene, J gene, CDR3 protein. For some rows the clone size is stated as once, few or many, or as a class when expanded; others skip it.

>.|TRBV7-9|TRBJ2-3
ASSPDGTDTQY
>.|TRBV20-1|TRBJ1-1
SAIRGTEAF
>.|TRBV6-5|TRBJ1-6
ASSYGEGQMDSPLH
>.|TRBV6-5|TRBJ1-4
ASSPGQGNEKLF
>.|TRBV5-4|TRBJ1-1
ASSPGQGRGTEAF
>once|TRBV5-1|TRBJ1-2
ASSWRTDYGYT
>.|TRBV7-9|TRBJ2-1
ASSLGQGAHNEQF
>.|TRBV27|TRBJ2-7
ASSLGGSSYEQY
>.|TRBV7-3|TRBJ1-5
ASSSDRDQPQH
>.|TRBV5-1|TRBJ1-1
ASSFQPRLVNTEAF
>.|TRBV2|TRBJ2-2
ASNSGTDTTTGELF
>.|TRBV9|TRBJ1-1
ASGAGAGAPNTEAF
>.|TRBV5-4|TRBJ2-1
ASSPRLAGEYEQF
>.|TRBV9|TRBJ2-1
ASSVTSGFYNEQF
>.|TRBV18|TRBJ2-7
ASSGTSGAYEQY
>.|TRBV2|TRBJ1-3
ASSWGTGNTIY
>.|TRBV7-3|TRBJ2-1
ASSFSGASGRAEF
>few|TRBV4-2|TRBJ2-6
ASSQDQGAGANVLT
>.|TRBV7-9|TRBJ2-2
ASSTGLAGVITGELF
>.|TRBV5-5|TRBJ1-1
ASSPPLTLLDTEAF
>.|TRBV30|TRBJ2-7
AWSVMREQY
>.|TRBV29-1|TRBJ1-4
SVGQGEEKLF
>.|TRBV11-2|TRBJ2-1
ASSLVSGRAGNEQF